One sample yielded the 11 T cell receptor beta chains listed below, sequenced in a study of OX40 agonist ivuxolimab in advanced cancers. Method: immunoSEQ multiplex PCR; TCRdb's copy keeps in-frame clones and lacks some. Of about 64,000 clones in the sample, roughly 87% were seen once. The source material was CD4+ or CD8+ T cells sorted from blood, sampled in a trial of the OX40 agonist ivuxolimab. The origin of the receptors is an adult with an advanced solid tumor such as melanoma, head and neck, liver or kidney cancer.

This clone was seen once. The chain links TRBV4-1 to TRBJ2-7, with TRBD2 identical over 10 bases. Germline loops: CDR1 MGHRA, CDR2 YSYEKL. Unmatched junction bases numbered 6, after V lost 2 bases and J lost 2 bases. The CDR3 loop spans 16 amino acids. The chain's CDR3 is CASSQRTSGSTYEQYF. Here the CDR3 DNA reads TGCGCCAGCAGCCAAAGGACTAGCGGATCTACCTACGAGCAGTACTTC.

This clone was counted a single time. The chain carries TRBV5-4 and TRBJ1-4; D ambiguous. The CDR3 runs to 13 residues. CDR1 SGHNT and CDR2 YYREEE come from the germline V gene (reference sequence). V lost 3 bases, J lost 6 bases, and 9 bases lay in between. DNA of the CDR3: TGTGCCAGCAGCTATGGACTTTATGAAAAACTGTTTTTT. This codes for CASSYGLYEKLFF.

This sequence joins TRBV30 and TRBJ2-1, with TRBD2 identical over 7 bases. The length of the CDR3 is 15 residues. Germline V lookup: CDR1 GTSNPN, CDR2 SVGIG (reference sequence). V was pared by 4 bases and J by 3 bases, with 9 bases of the junction left unmatched. The CDR3 DNA is TGTGCCTGGATAGTAGGAGCGGGAAGCTACAATGAGCAGTTCTTC. As protein: CAWIVGAGSYNEQFF.

This clone showed up just once. An end of the junction differs from the germline gene, which may be a read error. This chain uses TRBV10-3 with TRBJ2-7; no clear D gene. The CDR3 covers 11 residues. Germline V gene data show CDR1 as ENHRY and CDR2 as SYGVKD. CDR3 residues: CASSSDYEQYF. The DNA for the CDR3 is TGTGCCAGCAGTTCCGACTACGAGCAGTACTTC.

The DNA for the CDR3 is TGTGCCACCAGCAGAGATCGGGGGGGCCAAGAGACCCAGTACTTC. Amino acids: CATSRDRGGQETQYF. This sequence joins TRBV15 and TRBJ2-5, with TRBD2 identical over 8 bases. V gave up 0 bases and J gave up 1 base; unmatched junction bases: 1. The CDR3 has 15 amino acids. Germline V lookup: CDR1 LNHNV, CDR2 YYDKDF (reference sequence).

The chain recombines TRBV6-1 with TRBJ2-7; 10 positions match TRBD1. This CDR3 has 13 residues. Looked up from germline, CDR1 is MNHNS and CDR2 is SASEGT. The CDR3 here is CASADRGSIEQYF. Here the CDR3 DNA reads TGTGCGAGCGCGGACAGGGGGTCTATCGAGCAGTACTTC.

Here the CDR3 DNA reads TGCAGTGCCGTCCTGTCGGATACGCAGTATTTT. This gives the protein CSAVLSDTQYF. The chain recombines TRBV20-1 with TRBJ2-3, with D hard to call. V was pared by 6 bases and J by 6 bases, with 10 bases between. Per germline, CDR1 DFQATT and CDR2 SNEGSKA (reference sequence). This CDR3 region has 11 residues.

This clone was observed once. The chain has TRBV7-2 and TRBJ2-1; the match to TRBD2 covers 11 bases. The V gene's germline CDR1 is SGHTA and CDR2 FQGNSA. With 3 bases clipped from V and 3 bases from J, the junction kept 1 base outside the gene matches. The CDR3 spans 15 residues. The CDR3 is CASSFTSGGYNEQFF. The CDR3 bases are TGTGCCAGCAGCTTTACTAGCGGGGGCTACAATGAGCAGTTCTTC.

The rearrangement uses TRBV7-6 and TRBJ1-3, with a weak D call TRBD1 (5 bases). V was shortened by 2 bases and J by 0 bases, with 17 bases between the two germline ends. Germline-derived CDR1 and CDR2 are SGHVS and FNYEAQ. There are 18 residues in the CDR3. The CDR3 DNA follows: TGTGCCAGCAGCTTAAACACGGACACGTCCTTCTCTGGAAACACCATATATTTT. Encoded protein: CASSLNTDTSFSGNTIYF.

The V gene is TRBV28, the J gene TRBJ2-7; possibly TRBD2 for D (6 bases). The CDR3 is 19 amino acids. The germline CDR1 and CDR2 sequences are MDHEN and SYDVKM. The V end lost 5 bases, the J end lost 3 bases, and 29 bases lay between the germline ends. CDR3 bases: TGTGCCAGCAGTCTCCGACGGGACTTAGGAGGAACCGGTCGCTACGAGCAGTACTTC. Translation gives CASSLRRDLGGTGRYEQYF.

The CDR3 DNA sequence: TGCGCCAGCAGCTTGGAGGGACAGCCTCTCGCCAAAAACATTCAGTACTTC. It yields the protein CASSLEGQPLAKNIQYF. The chain combines TRBV5-1 with TRBJ2-4; 7 bases are a match to TRBD1. V lost 0 bases, J lost 1 base, and 7 bases stayed unmatched. The CDR3 has 17 residues. From germline, CDR1 is SGHRS and CDR2 YFSETQ.